This T cell receptor beta chain emerged from a study of beta chain features in type 1 diabetes. cDNA synthesis used the whole RNA isolate, giving expressed TCRB sequences. Sequencing used immunoSEQ multiplex PCR; TCRdb keeps in-frame clones, though not all of them. The sample has about 260,000 clones, 68% seen once. Staining for CD45RO/CCR7/CD25/CD127/CD95/CD27 allowed sorting of CD4+ naive, central memory, regulatory and stem cell-like memory cells. The CDR3 covers 12 residues. Trimming took off 3 bases at V and 14 bases at J, with 14 bases between the two ends. The germline gives CDR1 SEHNR, CDR2 FQNEAQ (reference sequence).

Sequencing used naive CD4+ T cells from blood. This TCR was sampled from a man aged 25 to 40 in good health. The rearrangement links TRBV7-9 to TRBJ2-1, with TRBD1 as a possible D gene (5 bases). In DNA form, the CDR3 reads TGTGCCAGCAGCTTGGACAATATGTGGAAGTTCTTC. Translated, it gives CASSLDNMWKFF.